The present entry profiles one T cell receptor beta chain with its context. Its antigen is not known. The authors extracted RNA and reverse transcribed it into cDNA as the sequencing template. Here immunoSEQ multiplex PCR was the method, and the copy in TCRdb shows in-frame clones only, minus some. The top ten hold around 2.8% of the sample, which has roughly 210,000 clones, 40% to 45% seen once. Treatment here: oral pan-JAK inhibitor, 5-10 mg twice daily. V lost 3 bases and J lost 2; bases outside the gene matches: 7. Germline V gives CDR1 SEHNR, CDR2 FQNEAQ (reference sequence). The length of the CDR3 is 16 residues. The sample comes from a study of CD8+ T cells in alopecia areata. Study outcomes and limitations: Lesional tissue from the scalp (especially in alopecia totalis/universalis) showed higher clonality than normal scalp.

V usage is TRBV7-9 and J usage is TRBJ2-4; TRBD1 matches at 7 bases. This TCR was recovered from a human donor with alopecia areata. Sequenced here: CD4+ T cells sorted from blood, sampled at approximately week 37, from a patient treated with tofacitinib. CDR3 coding DNA: TGTGCCAGCAGCTTGGATAAGACAGGGCCCAAAAACATTCAGTACTTC. Protein: CASSLDKTGPKNIQYF.